This TCR beta chain was profiled in a study of blood T cell repertoires in COVID-19. The overall study: From T cells, B-cell-depleted T cells, or PBMCs came the material, which was cDNA or gDNA.

The length of the CDR3 is 15 residues. In germline, CDR1 is SGHAT, CDR2 FQNNGV. V was clipped by 2 bases and J by 4 bases; unmatched bases: 5. Clones were read by immunoSEQ multiplex PCR, and TCRdb kept only the in-frame ones, dropping some. The table records about 250,000 clones, 83% of them present only once. This clonotype was obtained from a human donor in a cohort sampled during active COVID-19. This chain joins TRBV11-2 and TRBJ2-1; 7 bases line up with TRBD2. Sequenced material: peripheral blood. The CDR3 DNA reads TGTGCCAGCAGCTTATTGGGGGGGTTTTACAATGAGCAGTTCTTC. It codes for CASSLLGGFYNEQFF.